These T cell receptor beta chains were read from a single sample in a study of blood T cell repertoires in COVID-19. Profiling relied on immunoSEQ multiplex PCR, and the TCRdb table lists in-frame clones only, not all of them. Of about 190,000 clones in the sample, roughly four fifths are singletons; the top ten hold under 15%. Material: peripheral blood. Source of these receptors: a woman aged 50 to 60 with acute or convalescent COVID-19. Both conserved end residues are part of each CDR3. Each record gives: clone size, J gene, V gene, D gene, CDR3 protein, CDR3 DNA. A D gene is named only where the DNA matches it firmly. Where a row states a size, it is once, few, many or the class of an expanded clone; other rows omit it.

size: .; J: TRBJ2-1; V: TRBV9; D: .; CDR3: CASSVGRASSYNEQFF; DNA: TGTGCCAGCAGCGTAGGCAGGGCAAGCTCCTACAATGAGCAGTTCTTC
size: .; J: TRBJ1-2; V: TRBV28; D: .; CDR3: CASSLWGETNYGYTF; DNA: TGTGCCAGCAGTTTATGGGGAGAAACTAACTATGGCTACACCTTC
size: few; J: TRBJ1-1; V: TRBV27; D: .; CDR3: CASSSHRDNTEAFF; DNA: TGTGCCAGCAGTTCCCACAGGGATAACACTGAAGCTTTCTTT
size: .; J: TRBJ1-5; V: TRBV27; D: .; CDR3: CASSLTGDGNQPQHF; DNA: TGTGCCAGCAGCTTGACAGGTGACGGCAATCAGCCCCAGCATTTT
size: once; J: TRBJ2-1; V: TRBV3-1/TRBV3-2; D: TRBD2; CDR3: CASSLTPGLAGRTSYNEQFF; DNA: TGTGCCAGCAGCCTTACACCGGGACTAGCGGGCCGAACTTCCTACAATGAGCAGTTCTTC
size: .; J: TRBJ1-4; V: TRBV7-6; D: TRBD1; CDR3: CASSLGRPDRGNEKLFF; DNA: TGTGCCAGCAGCTTAGGAAGACCGGACAGGGGTAATGAAAAACTGTTTTTT
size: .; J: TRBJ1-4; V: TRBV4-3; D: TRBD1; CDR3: CASSQGTGANEKLFF; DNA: TGCGCCAGCAGCCAGGGGACAGGGGCAAATGAAAAACTGTTTTTT
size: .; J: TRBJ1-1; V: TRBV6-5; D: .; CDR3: CASSYESDREAFF; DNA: TGTGCCAGCAGTTACGAGAGTGACAGAGAAGCTTTCTTT
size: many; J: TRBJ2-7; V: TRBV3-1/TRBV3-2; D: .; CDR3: CASSQDLSAGANF; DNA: TGTGCCAGCAGCCAAGATCTGTCGGCGGGCGCAAACTTC
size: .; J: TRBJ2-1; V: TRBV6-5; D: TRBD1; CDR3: CASSYSGTVGIGEQFF; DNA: TGTGCCAGCAGTTACTCCGGGACAGTGGGTATCGGTGAGCAGTTCTTC
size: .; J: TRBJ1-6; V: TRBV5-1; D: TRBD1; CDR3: CASWAGTVNSPLHF; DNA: TGCGCCAGCTGGGCAGGGACAGTCAATTCACCCCTCCACTTT
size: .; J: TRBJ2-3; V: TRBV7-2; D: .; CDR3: CASSLGGGAARSTDTQYF; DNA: TGTGCCAGCAGCTTAGGAGGAGGGGCGGCCAGAAGCACAGATACGCAGTATTTT
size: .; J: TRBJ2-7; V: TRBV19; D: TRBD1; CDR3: CASSIRTGTLYEQYF; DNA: TGTGCCAGTAGTATACGGACAGGAACTCTCTACGAGCAGTACTTC
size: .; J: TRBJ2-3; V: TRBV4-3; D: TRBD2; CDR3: CASSRGTSGTTDTQYF; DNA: TGCGCCAGCAGCCGAGGGACTAGCGGGACCACAGATACGCAGTATTTT
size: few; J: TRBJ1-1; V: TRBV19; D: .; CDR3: CASSYTGRSEAFF; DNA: TGTGCCAGTAGTTATACAGGGCGCTCTGAAGCTTTCTTT
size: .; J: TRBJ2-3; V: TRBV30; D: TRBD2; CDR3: CAWSPLTSGWADTQYF; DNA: TGTGCCTGGAGTCCGCTTACTAGCGGTTGGGCAGATACGCAGTATTTT
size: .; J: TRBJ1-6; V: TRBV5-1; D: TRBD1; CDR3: CASSLGGGNLHF; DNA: TGCGCCAGCAGCTTGGGAGGGGGCAACCTCCACTTT
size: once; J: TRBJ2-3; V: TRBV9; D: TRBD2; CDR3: CASKAGGYGTDTQYF; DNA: TGTGCCAGCAAGGCGGGGGGCTATGGTACAGATACGCAGTATTTT
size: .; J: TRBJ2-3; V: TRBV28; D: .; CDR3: CASSYQGRSTDTQYF; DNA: TGTGCCAGCAGTTATCAGGGTAGAAGCACAGATACGCAGTATTTT
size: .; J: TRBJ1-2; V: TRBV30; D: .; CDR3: CAWSVRSGARGYTF; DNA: TGTGCCTGGAGTGTACGGTCAGGGGCTAGAGGCTACACCTTC
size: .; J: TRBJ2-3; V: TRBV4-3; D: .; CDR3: CASSQDRRDTQYF; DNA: TGCGCCAGCAGCCAAGATAGGCGGGATACGCAGTATTTT
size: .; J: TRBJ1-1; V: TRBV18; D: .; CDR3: CASSVQGNTEAFF; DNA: TGTGCCAGCTCAGTACAGGGGAACACTGAAGCTTTCTTT
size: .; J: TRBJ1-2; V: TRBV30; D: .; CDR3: CAWSDFSSARGYGYTF; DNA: TGTGCCTGGAGTGATTTCTCTTCAGCCCGGGGCTATGGCTACACCTTC
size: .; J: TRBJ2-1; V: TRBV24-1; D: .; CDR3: CATEGWNEQFF; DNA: TGTGCCACCGAGGGATGGAATGAGCAGTTCTTC
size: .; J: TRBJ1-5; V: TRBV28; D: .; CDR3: CASSPQLGPNQPQHF; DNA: TGTGCCAGCAGTCCCCAGTTGGGCCCCAATCAGCCCCAGCATTTT
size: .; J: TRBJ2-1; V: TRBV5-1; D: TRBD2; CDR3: CASSLDGGGNEQFF; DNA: TGCGCCAGCAGCTTGGATGGCGGGGGAAATGAGCAGTTCTTC
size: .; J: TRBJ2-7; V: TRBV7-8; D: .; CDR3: CASTYLFGGSSYEQYF; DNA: TGTGCCAGCACCTATCTCTTTGGGGGGAGCTCCTACGAGCAGTACTTC
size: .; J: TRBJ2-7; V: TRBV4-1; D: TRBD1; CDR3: CASSLQPGQGVHEQYF; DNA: TGCGCCAGCAGCCTCCAACCGGGACAGGGTGTCCACGAGCAGTACTTC
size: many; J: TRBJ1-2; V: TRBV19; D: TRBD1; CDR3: CASNAGGGQSYGYTF; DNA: TGTGCCAGCAACGCAGGGGGCGGCCAATCCTATGGCTACACCTTC
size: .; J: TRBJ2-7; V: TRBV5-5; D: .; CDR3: CASSGGPGPILYEQYF; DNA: TGTGCCAGCAGCGGCGGGCCCGGGCCGATCCTCTACGAGCAGTACTTC
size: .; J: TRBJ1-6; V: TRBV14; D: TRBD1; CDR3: CASRLTGAARSYNSPLHF; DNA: TGTGCCAGCAGACTTACAGGGGCAGCTAGGTCCTATAATTCACCCCTCCACTTT
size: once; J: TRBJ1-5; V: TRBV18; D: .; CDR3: CASSSSGVAGQPQHF; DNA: TGTGCCAGCTCATCCTCAGGGGTGGCGGGTCAGCCCCAGCATTTT
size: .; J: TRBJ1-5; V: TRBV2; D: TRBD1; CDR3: CASSEIGQGRQPQHF; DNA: TGTGCCAGCAGTGAAATCGGACAGGGGAGGCAGCCCCAGCATTTT
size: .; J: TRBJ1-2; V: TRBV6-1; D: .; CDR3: CASSEMSTAIYGYTF; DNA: TGTGCCAGCAGTGAAATGAGCACAGCTATCTATGGCTACACCTTC
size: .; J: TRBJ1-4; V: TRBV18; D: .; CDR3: CASSAQGGTNEKLFF; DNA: TGTGCCAGCTCGGCACAGGGAGGGACTAATGAAAAACTGTTTTTT
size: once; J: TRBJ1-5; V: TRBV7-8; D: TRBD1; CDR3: CASSLGQGSNQPQHF; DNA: TGTGCCAGCAGCTTAGGACAGGGGAGCAATCAGCCCCAGCATTTT
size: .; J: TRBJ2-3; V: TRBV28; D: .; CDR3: CGTSTDTQYF; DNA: TGCGGGACTAGCACAGATACGCAGTATTTT
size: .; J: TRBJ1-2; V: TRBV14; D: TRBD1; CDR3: CASSQEDRVGAGYTF; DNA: TGTGCCAGCAGCCAAGAAGACAGGGTAGGAGCTGGCTACACCTTC
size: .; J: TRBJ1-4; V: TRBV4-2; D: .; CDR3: CASSQDAGTWNEKLFF; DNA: TGTGCCAGCAGCCAAGACGCTGGGACATGGAATGAAAAACTGTTTTTT
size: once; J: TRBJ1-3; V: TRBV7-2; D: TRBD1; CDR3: CASRPTGGSGNTIYF; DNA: TGTGCCAGCAGACCAACAGGGGGCTCTGGAAACACCATATATTTT
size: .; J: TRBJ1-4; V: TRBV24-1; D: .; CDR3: CATSDPTEINEKLFF; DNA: TGTGCCACCAGTGACCCGACAGAGATTAATGAAAAACTGTTTTTT